This T cell receptor beta chain was found in a study of chemoradiotherapy in HPV16-positive cancers. Study background: Two HPV16-positive patients' cells yielded candidate HPV-specific clones and common motifs.

V trimming: 7 bases; J trimming: 3 bases; junction bases outside the gene matches: 8. Germline CDR1 reads SNHLY; CDR2 reads FYNNEI. This CDR3 is built from 15 residues. Assay used: immunoSEQ multiplex PCR; TCRdb lists only in-frame clones, some missing. The profile shows about 14,000 clones, about four fifths of them singletons. This receptor was taken from a human donor with HPV-associated anogenital cancer. The gene calls are TRBV2 and TRBJ1-2; 10 nucleotides agree with TRBD1. The specimen was obtained from a patient who underwent chemoradiotherapy. This CDR3 reads CASTLRTGGDYGYTF. CDR3 nucleotides: TGTGCCAGCACCCTCCGGACAGGGGGAGACTATGGCTACACCTTC. The variable domain in full, with the rest retrieved from reference TRBV2 and TRBJ1-2, is EPEVTQTPSHQVTQMGQEVILRCVPISNHLYFYWYRQILGQKVEFLVSFYNNEISEKSEIFDDQFSVERPDGSNFTLKIRSTKLEDSAMYFCASTLRTGGDYGYTFGSGTRLTVV.